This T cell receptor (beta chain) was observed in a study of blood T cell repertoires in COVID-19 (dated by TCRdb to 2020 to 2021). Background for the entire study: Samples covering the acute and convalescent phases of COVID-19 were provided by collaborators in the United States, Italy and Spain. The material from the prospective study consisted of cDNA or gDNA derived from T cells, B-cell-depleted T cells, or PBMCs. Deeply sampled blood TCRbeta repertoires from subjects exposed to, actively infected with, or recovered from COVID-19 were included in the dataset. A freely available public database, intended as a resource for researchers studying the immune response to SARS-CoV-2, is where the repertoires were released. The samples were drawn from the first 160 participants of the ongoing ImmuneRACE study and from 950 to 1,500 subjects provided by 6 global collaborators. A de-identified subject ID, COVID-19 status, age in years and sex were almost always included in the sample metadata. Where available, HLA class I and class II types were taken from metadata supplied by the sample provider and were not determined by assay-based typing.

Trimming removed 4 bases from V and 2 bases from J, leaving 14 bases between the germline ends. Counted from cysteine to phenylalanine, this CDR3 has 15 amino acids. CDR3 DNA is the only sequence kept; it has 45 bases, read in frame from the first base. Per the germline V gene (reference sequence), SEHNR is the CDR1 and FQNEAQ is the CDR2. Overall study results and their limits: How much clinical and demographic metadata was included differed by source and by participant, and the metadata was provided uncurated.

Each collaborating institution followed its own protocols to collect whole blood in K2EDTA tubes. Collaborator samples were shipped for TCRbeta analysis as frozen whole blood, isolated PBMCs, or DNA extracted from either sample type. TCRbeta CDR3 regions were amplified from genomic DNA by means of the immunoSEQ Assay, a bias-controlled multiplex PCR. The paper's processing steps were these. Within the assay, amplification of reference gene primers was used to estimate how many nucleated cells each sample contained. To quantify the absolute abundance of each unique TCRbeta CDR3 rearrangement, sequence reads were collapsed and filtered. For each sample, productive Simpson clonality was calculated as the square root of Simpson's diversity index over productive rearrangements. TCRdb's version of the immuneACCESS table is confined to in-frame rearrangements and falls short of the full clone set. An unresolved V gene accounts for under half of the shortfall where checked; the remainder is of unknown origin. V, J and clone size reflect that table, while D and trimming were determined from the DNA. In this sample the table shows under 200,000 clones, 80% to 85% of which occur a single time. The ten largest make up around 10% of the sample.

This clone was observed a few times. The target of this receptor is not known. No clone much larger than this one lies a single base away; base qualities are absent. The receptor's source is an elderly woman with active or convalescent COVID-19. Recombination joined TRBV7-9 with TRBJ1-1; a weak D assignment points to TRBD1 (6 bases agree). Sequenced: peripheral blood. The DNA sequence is TGTGCCAGCAGCTCGAGGGGGGGATCAAACACTGAAGCTTTCTTT. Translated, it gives CASSSRGGSNTEAFF.